This TCR beta chain appears in the sequencing data of a study of T cells in Graves' hyperthyroidism and ophthalmopathy. Study-wide results and limits: A model of 13 V-J features distinguished ophthalmopathy from stable hyperthyroidism. In validation, the model predicted ophthalmopathy. These predictions came a median approximately 6.5 months before onset.

It was RNA transcripts that yielded the amplified TCR beta CDR3 regions. First-round RT-PCR targeting the TCR CDR3 was performed with the HTBI primer set. TCRdb re-derived calls from the multiplex PCR reads in MiXCR, one entry per CDR3 protein. The sample consists of 300,000 to 450,000 distinct CDR3 sequences, around a sixth of them appearing once. Uncontrolled infections, other autoimmune diseases, pregnancy or lactation led to exclusion of patients. Every diagnosis used clinical symptoms, serum thyroxine and TRAb, thyroid ultrasound and orbital computed tomography. This clonotype has at least ten counts. The antigen remains unidentified. CDR1 and CDR2 (germline): MNHEY, SMNVEV (reference sequence). Trimming took 5 bases from V and 6 from J; bases not matched to a gene: 6. The CDR3 runs to 14 residues.

Sample: blood. The rearrangement joins TRBV27 to TRBJ2-1; 8 bases agree with TRBD2. The TCR was taken from a woman in her late teens or twenties with Graves' hyperthyroidism that later progressed to Graves' ophthalmopathy. The CDR3: CASSTGGAANEQFF. Here the CDR3 DNA reads TGTGCCAGCAGTACCGGGGGGGCCGCCAATGAGCAGTTCTTC.